Listed below are T cell receptor beta chains from one sample, sequenced in a study of neurological immune-mediated disorders. Each CDR3 protein is one row after TCRdb ran MiXCR on the 5' RACE reads. The sample contains 39,000 or so distinct CDR3 sequences, 2.5% of which appear only once. The sample taken for sequencing was PBMCs. The receptors originated from a man aged 25 to 40 with multiple sclerosis. Each CDR3 is given with its conserved first and last residue. A D gene is named only where the DNA matches it firmly. Not every row has a clone size; where given, it reads once, few, many or a size class.

j_call,v_call,clone_size,d_call,cdr3_aa,cdr3_nt
TRBJ1-4,TRBV5-1,many,-,CASSGEANEKLFF,TGCGCCAGCAGCGGAGAGGCTAATGAAAAACTGTTTTTT
TRBJ2-1,TRBV18,many,TRBD2,CASSPLILGTSEVGQFF,TGTGCCAGCTCACCACTCATACTCGGGACTAGCGAGGTCGGGCAGTTCTTC
TRBJ2-3,TRBV18,many,TRBD2,CASSPRAGGRDTQYF,TGTGCCAGCTCACCCCGAGCGGGGGGCCGCGATACGCAGTATTTT
TRBJ1-6,TRBV13,many,TRBD1,CASSLYRDRDSPLHF,TGTGCCAGCAGTTTATACCGAGACAGGGATTCACCCCTCCACTTT
TRBJ1-2,TRBV20-1,many,-,CSARDGGPTEVVYGYTF,TGCAGTGCTAGAGATGGGGGGCCGACAGAGGTTGTCTATGGCTACACCTTC
TRBJ2-7,TRBV12-5,many,TRBD2,CASARAGASYEQYF,TGTGCTAGTGCCAGAGCGGGAGCGTCCTACGAGCAGTACTTC
TRBJ1-3,TRBV4-2,many,-,CASSQDTGMASGNTIYF,TGTGCCAGCAGCCAAGATACGGGGATGGCCTCTGGAAACACCATATATTTT
TRBJ2-2,TRBV7-9,few,-,CASGFSADTGELFF,TGTGCCAGCGGATTTTCCGCCGACACCGGGGAGCTGTTTTTT
TRBJ1-2,TRBV4-1,many,-,CASSQEGTPVGYGYTF,TGCGCCAGCAGCCAAGAGGGGACCCCAGTTGGTTATGGCTACACCTTC
TRBJ1-5,TRBV28,few,-,CASSLNSRLQPQHF,TGTGCCAGCAGTTTAAACAGTCGTCTCCAGCCCCAGCATTTT
TRBJ1-5,TRBV20-1,many,-,CSASQGPGNQPQHF,TGCAGTGCTAGTCAGGGGCCGGGTAATCAGCCCCAGCATTTT
TRBJ2-3,TRBV15,many,TRBD2,CATSRDLTSGTGTDTQYF,TGTGCCACCAGCAGAGATCTTACTAGCGGGACGGGCACAGATACGCAGTATTTT
TRBJ2-1,TRBV5-1,-,-,CASSLGQVYNEQFF,TGCGCCAGCAGCTTGGGACAGGTTTACAATGAGCAGTTCTTC
TRBJ2-1,TRBV24-1,many,TRBD2,CATSAPRLADGNEQFF,TGTGCCACCAGTGCCCCCCGCCTAGCGGATGGGAATGAGCAGTTCTTC
TRBJ2-3,TRBV6-1,-,-,CASSEVTDTQYF,TGTGCCAGCAGTGAAGTAACGGATACGCAGTATTTT
TRBJ1-5,TRBV9,many,-,CASSLRQDNQPQHF,TGTGCCAGCAGCTTACGACAGGATAATCAGCCCCAGCATTTT
TRBJ1-1,TRBV7-2,many,-,CASSLAPLGTEAFF,TGTGCCAGCAGCTTAGCCCCATTAGGCACTGAAGCTTTCTTT
TRBJ1-3,TRBV7-2,many,-,CASSLFLQGSAGNTIYF,TGTGCCAGCAGCTTATTTCTTCAGGGGTCGGCTGGAAACACCATATATTTT
TRBJ1-2,TRBV12-3/TRBV12-4,many,-,CASTIIGLGYTF,TGTGCCAGCACCATTATCGGCCTTGGCTACACCTTC
TRBJ2-5,TRBV7-2,many,-,CASSRGGDIETQYF,TGTGCCAGCAGCCGGGGCGGGGACATAGAGACCCAGTACTTC
TRBJ1-2,TRBV2,many,-,CASSETPLGGYTF,TGTGCCAGCAGCGAGACCCCGCTGGGGGGCTACACCTTC
TRBJ2-3,TRBV7-3,many,TRBD2,CASSPRTSGMVDTQYF,TGTGCCAGCAGCCCACGGACTAGCGGGATGGTAGATACGCAGTATTTT
TRBJ2-1,TRBV20-1,many,-,CSARRPLAVEQFF,TGCAGTGCCCGGCGGCCCTTAGCGGTCGAGCAGTTCTTC
TRBJ1-1,TRBV11-2,many,TRBD1,CASSPHRGDTEAFF,TGTGCCAGCAGCCCTCACAGGGGGGACACTGAAGCTTTCTTT
TRBJ2-1,TRBV7-9,many,TRBD1,CASSQTGVGEQFF,TGTGCCAGCAGCCAAACAGGGGTAGGTGAGCAGTTCTTC
TRBJ2-2,TRBV27,many,-,CASSYRTGTGELFF,TGTGCCAGCAGTTACCGGACCGGGACGGGGGAGCTGTTTTTT
TRBJ1-2,TRBV15,many,-,CATSSQGRNYGYTF,TGTGCCACCAGCAGCCAGGGACGGAACTATGGCTACACCTTC
TRBJ1-1,TRBV7-9,many,TRBD1,CASSPGGGLDTEAFF,TGTGCCAGCAGCCCAGGGGGCGGCCTAGACACTGAAGCTTTCTTT
TRBJ2-5,TRBV10-2,many,-,CASSPKETQYF,TGCGCCAGCAGCCCGAAAGAGACCCAGTACTTC
TRBJ2-5,TRBV7-2,many,-,CASSLGPSPGETQYF,TGTGCCAGCAGCTTAGGACCCAGTCCCGGGGAGACCCAGTACTTC
TRBJ1-1,TRBV20-1,many,TRBD1,CSARDLALTATGDAFF,TGCAGTGCTAGAGATCTTGCGCTGACAGCGACAGGGGATGCTTTCTTT